This T cell receptor (beta chain) appears in the sequencing data of a study of T cell responses to AZD1222 COVID-19 vaccine listed by TCRdb under 2021. In terms of the full investigation: AZD1222 recipients whose second dose came at about 4 weeks and those whose second dose came at about 12 weeks were combined into one group, since spike-specific TCR depth and breadth did not differ between the two schedules. A total of over 230 trial participants underwent TCR sequencing, of whom 207 had received two doses of AZD1222 and around 25 had received two doses of the MenACWY control vaccine. Trial participants were enrolled by age into 18-55, 56-69 and 70-plus year subgroups, with approximately 150, 28 and 58 TCR-sequenced participants respectively. On the study overall, not on this receptor specifically: Participants were mostly white British and included more females than males, and it was suggested by the authors that clonal diversity may have been underestimated. Vaccine-associated CD4 TCRs spanned the whole spike protein, with dominant responses in regions 160-218 and 743-854. A significant rise in spike-specific TCR breadth and depth was observed after two AZD1222 doses relative to day 0 and relative to MenACWY recipients. Conclusions about previously exposed vaccinees were limited because only six AZD1222 recipients were SARS-CoV-2 seropositive at baseline. Reportedly, almost half of the unique spike-specific TCRs recognized epitopes lying outside the regions that are mutated in the B.1.351 and B.1.1.7 variants. Because no samples from the day 14 peak response were available, repertoires could be characterized only after the peak T cell response. The 56-69-year group was small, and its depth increase did not reach significance, likely because of low power.

In regard to this clone: Its antigen is still unknown. It has no much larger one-base neighbor in the sample; base qualities were not kept.

The CDR3 regions of human TCRbeta chains were analyzed by immunosequencing. The original methods were these. Repertoire TCRs were matched against a reference library of SARS-CoV-2-specific TCRs generated with the MIRA antigen-specificity platform. Breadth was defined as the fraction of unique TCRs that were SARS-CoV-2-associated. Depth was defined as the fraction of total T cells that were SARS-CoV-2-associated. Using the MIRA data, each spike-specific TCR was assigned both to the spike region to which the TCR was reactive and to a CD4 or CD8 class. Log10-transformed breadth and depth values were compared by one-way ANOVA with Sidak's multiple comparisons tests. In TCRdb, the immuneACCESS table is reduced to in-frame sequences with V and J assigned. These tables do not hold every clone; where another copy was compared, an unresolved V gene accounts for under half, and the others remain unexplained. The V and J calls and clone size are taken from that table; D and trimming were inferred from the DNA. This sample lists about 140,000 clones; 80% to 90% were detected once. More than 1.5% of the sample is taken by the ten largest.

Taken with the paper, the label for time point translates to: baseline before first vaccination. Vaccinee samples were obtained from the UK trials COV001 and COV002, which included a single-blind randomized controlled phase 2/3 trial of AZD1222 (ChAdOx1 nCoV-19) in healthy adults. For TCRbeta chain sequencing, PBMC samples from trial participants were taken at day 0 and at day 28 after the second dose. Measured from the cysteine to the phenylalanine, the CDR3 is 13 residues long. CDR3 DNA only is kept here, 39 bases in frame from base 1. Taken from the germline V gene, the CDR1 and CDR2 loops are MDHEN and SYDVKM. The V end loses 3 bases and the J end loses 9 bases, and a stretch of 9 bases separates them.

The sequence came from an adult in good health. The starting material was peripheral blood, obtained on day 0 of AZD1222 vaccination. The V gene is TRBV28 and the J gene is TRBJ1-6; the D segment could be TRBD1, given 5 matching bases. The nucleotide sequence reads TGTGCCAGCAGTTTTGGGGGGATTTCACCCCTCCACTTT. It codes for CASSFGGISPLHF.